This entry lists 19 T cell receptor beta chains sequenced from one sample in a study of T cell repertoires in cytomegalovirus infection. Antigens of these TCRs are unknown. TCRdb used MiXCR to reprocess the reads, holding one entry per CDR3 protein. Here the sample spans fewer than 1,000,000 distinct CDR3 sequences, approximately 31% being singletons. The sample was cultured CD8+ T cells from PBMCs, taken from culture after CMV antigen stimulation. These receptors came from a human donor in good health (CMV status not recorded). Some clones in this sample may be carry-over from other donors' samples.

The chain is built from TRBV6-2 or TRBV6-3 and TRBJ1-5; 9 bases are a match to TRBD1. The CDR3 is made up of 15 amino acids. The trim removed 4 bases at V and 5 bases at J, leaving 6 bases unmatched. CDR1 and CDR2 from the germline V gene are MNHEY and SVGEGT. The CDR3 here is CASSSWTGDHQPQHF. CDR3 DNA sequence: TGTGCCAGCAGTTCCTGGACAGGGGACCATCAGCCCCAGCATTTT.

The chain employs TRBV20-1 and TRBJ1-2, with D uncertain. CDR1 and CDR2 from the germline V gene are DFQATT and SNEGSKA (reference sequence). The CDR3 sequence is 13 residues long. V was cut by 6 bases and J by 6 bases, with 17 bases left in between. The DNA of the CDR3 is TGCAGTGCCCTCAGATTGAGGGCGGATGGCTACACCTTC. It specifies CSALRLRADGYTF.

This clonotype turned up a few times. The V call is TRBV11-2, the J call TRBJ2-6; TRBD1 matches at 7 bases. The CDR3 has 23 amino acids. The germline V gene has CDR1 SGHAT and CDR2 FQNNGV. J lost 3 bases, V lost 2 bases, and 25 bases had no gene match. Written as DNA, the CDR3 is TGTGCCAGCAGCTTAACAGCCTTACTGTTATCGGGACAGCCCTCAATTGGGGCCAACGTCCTGACTTTC. As protein: CASSLTALLLSGQPSIGANVLTF.

Remarks on this clonotype: This may come from a read error, since a much larger clone is one base off. The gene calls are TRBV7-6 and TRBJ2-1; perhaps TRBD1 as D (5 bases). Germline values: CDR1 SGHVS, CDR2 FNYEAQ. Trimming took 4 bases from V and 5 from J, leaving 15 bases between them. The CDR3 has 15 amino acids. This CDR3 is CASSSGRATNNEQFF. CDR3 coding DNA: TGTGCCAGCAGCTCCGGCAGGGCTACCAACAATGAGCAGTTCTTC.

The sample holds many counts of this clonotype. The V call is TRBV7-6, the J call TRBJ2-1; perhaps D is TRBD1 or TRBD2 (6 bases each). V lost 2 bases, J lost 0 bases, and 11 bases lay in between. This CDR3 is 16 amino acids long. Germline CDR1 SGHVS, CDR2 FNYEAQ. This CDR3 reads CASSLNGGDSYNEQFF. The CDR3 region has the DNA TGTGCCAGCAGCTTAAACGGGGGCGACTCCTACAATGAGCAGTTCTTC.

The sample holds a few counts of this clonotype. This chain joins TRBV7-2 and TRBJ2-1; no clear D. Deletions cut 2 bases from V and 5 bases from J, with 7 bases between. The germline CDR1 and CDR2 sequences are SGHTA and FQGNSA. The CDR3 consists of 13 residues. The CDR3, as DNA: TGTGCCAGCAGCTTATACCTGAACAATGAGCAGTTCTTC. As protein: CASSLYLNNEQFF.

The rearrangement uses TRBV9 and TRBJ2-1; possible D gene TRBD1, 6 bases. CDR1 is SGDLS, CDR2 YYNGEE, per germline. The CDR3 loop spans 15 amino acids. Trimming took 3 bases from V and 5 from J, leaving 15 bases between them. The CDR3 loop is CASSEWGQGDNEQFF. The CDR3 DNA reads TGTGCCAGCAGCGAGTGGGGGCAGGGTGACAATGAGCAGTTCTTC.

The V and J genes are TRBV20-1 and TRBJ2-7; TRBD2 matches 8 bases. Germline V CDR1 and CDR2: DFQATT, SNEGSKA (reference sequence). The trim removed 0 bases at V and 4 bases at J, leaving 8 bases unmatched. CDR3 length: 15 amino acids. The CDR3 is CSARDFAGGRYEQYF. The CDR3 DNA is TGCAGTGCTAGAGATTTTGCGGGGGGCCGATACGAGCAGTACTTC.

This clonotype was detected ten times or more. The V call is TRBV7-2, the J call TRBJ2-3, with a weak D call TRBD2 (7 bases). Germline V gives CDR1 SGHTA, CDR2 FQGNSA. Trimming took off 0 bases at V and 5 bases at J, with 12 bases between the two ends. This CDR3 region has 15 residues. The CDR3 sequence: CASSLAGGPIDTQYF. The CDR3 coding sequence is TGTGCCAGCAGCTTAGCGGGGGGGCCAATAGATACGCAGTATTTT. The full variable domain, with the rest looked up from reference TRBV7-2 and TRBJ2-3, is GAGVSQSPSNKVTEKGKDVELRCDPISGHTALYWYRQSLGQGLEFLIYFQGNSAPDKSGLPSDRFSAERTGGSVSTLTIQRTQQEDSAVYLCASSLAGGPIDTQYFGPGTRLTVL.

This clonotype was counted between two and nine times. The chain has TRBV6-5 and TRBJ1-5, with a tentative D call TRBD1 (6 bases). CDR1 and CDR2 from the germline V gene are MNHEY and SVGAGI. Trimming stripped 5 bases from V and 0 bases from J, with 17 bases between. The length of the CDR3 is 17 residues. The CDR3 bases are TGTGCCAGCAGTACTTACAGGGTGCAGGATAGCAATCAGCCCCAGCATTTT. Translated: CASSTYRVQDSNQPQHF.

This sequence joins TRBV12-3 or TRBV12-4 and TRBJ2-7; tentatively, D is TRBD1 (5 bases). The CDR3 has 12 amino acids. Trimming took 5 bases from V and 9 from J, leaving 14 bases between them. CDR3 amino acids: CASSPNRNGQYF. CDR3 nucleotides: TGTGCCAGCAGTCCCAACAGGAACGGGCAGTACTTC.

The chain couples TRBV6-2 or TRBV6-3 to TRBJ2-1; D is uncertain. This CDR3 has 13 residues. The germline gives CDR1 MNHEY, CDR2 SVGEGT. The ends were cut back, 6 bases at V and 5 bases at J, with 11 bases in the middle. CDR3 region: CASSYTRDNEQFF. The CDR3 DNA is TGTGCCAGCAGCTATACAAGAGACAATGAGCAGTTCTTC.

This clonotype was counted many times. This chain joins TRBV6-2 or TRBV6-3 and TRBJ2-3; no clear D gene. Germline CDR1 reads MNHEY; CDR2 reads SVGEGT. This CDR3 comprises 13 residues. With 5 bases removed from V and 2 bases from J, the gap between germline ends came to 8 bases. The CDR3 is CASSRSSTDTQYF. The CDR3 DNA reads as TGTGCCAGCAGTCGTTCTTCCACAGATACGCAGTATTTT.

The rearrangement links TRBV6-5 to TRBJ2-4; D perhaps matches TRBD1 (6 bases). Between the trimmed V and J ends, which lost 0 bases and 3 bases, there was a span of 6 bases. The CDR3 contains 14 residues. CDR1 is MNHEY, CDR2 SVGAGI, per germline. The DNA of the CDR3 is TGTGCCAGCAGTTACTCGGGACACAAAAACATTCAGTACTTC. Translated: CASSYSGHKNIQYF.

In its sample, this clonotype was seen many times. The V call is TRBV7-8, the J call TRBJ2-1; D possibly corresponds to TRBD1 (5 bases). Germline V gives CDR1 SGHVS, CDR2 FQNEAQ. This CDR3 contains 16 residues. Deletions cut 5 bases from V and 2 bases from J, with 16 bases between. In DNA, the CDR3 is TGTGCCAGCAGCATGCGCCAGGGCCGTCCCTACAATGAGCAGTTCTTC. Protein sequence: CASSMRQGRPYNEQFF.

This clonotype was seen a handful of times. V and J are TRBV6-5 and TRBJ1-5, with TRBD1 identical over 7 bases. Germline lookup yields CDR1 MNHEY and CDR2 SVGAGI. The CDR3 is 15 amino acids. Germline trimming cut 4 bases from V and 3 bases from J; bases unmatched to any gene: 6. The CDR3 protein is CASSLGQNFNQPQHF. The DNA for the CDR3 is TGTGCCAGCAGTTTGGGACAGAACTTCAATCAGCCCCAGCATTTT.

This clonotype has a single count. The chain has TRBV5-6 and TRBJ1-1; D ambiguous. The CDR3 sequence is 14 residues long. V lost 0 bases and J lost 1, with 7 bases in between. In germline, CDR1 is SGHDT, CDR2 YYEEEE. The CDR3: CASSLVLQNTEAFF. CDR3 DNA: TGTGCCAGCAGCTTGGTTCTACAGAACACTGAAGCTTTCTTT.

J is TRBJ1-1 and V is TRBV7-4; no clear D gene. The CDR3 has 12 amino acids. The V end was cut by 4 bases, the J end by 8 bases, with 11 bases between. Germline values: CDR1 SGHVT, CDR2 SQSDAQ. In nucleotides, the CDR3 is TGTGCCAGCAGCTCCCAGAGGGAAGAAGCTTTCTTT. Translating it yields CASSSQREEAFF.

This clonotype has at least ten counts. The V call is TRBV7-2, the J call TRBJ2-7; perhaps TRBD1 as D (6 bases). Trimming shortened V by 4 bases and J by 2 bases, and 12 bases separated the two germline ends. Germline values: CDR1 SGHTA, CDR2 FQGNSA. The CDR3 has 14 residues. The CDR3 spells CASSSYQGTYEQYV. The CDR3 DNA follows: TGTGCCAGCAGCTCCTACCAGGGGACCTACGAGCAGTACGTC.